This T cell receptor (beta chain) was captured by sequencing in a study of T cells in Graves' hyperthyroidism and ophthalmopathy. Study-level information: Peripheral blood collection took place at initial diagnosis, before any treatment.

Amplification of TCR beta CDR3 regions used RNA as the template. The TCR CDR3 first-round RT-PCR relied on the HTBI primer set. TCRdb ran MiXCR on the multiplex PCR reads and lists one entry per CDR3 protein. Found here are about 400,000 distinct CDR3 sequences, under 15% of them singletons; the top ten hold about 31%. Findings of the study overall: The model forecast ophthalmopathy, anticipating it by a median roughly 6.3 months before onset.

Germline lookup yields CDR1 MDHEN and CDR2 SYDVKM. Trimming left V 3 bases short and J 0 bases short, with 9 bases between. This CDR3 is built from 15 residues. Absence of ophthalmopathy progression within 18 months defined stable Graves' hyperthyroidism. With regard to this clonotype: What it recognizes is unknown.

This TCR was sampled from a woman in her twenties or thirties with Graves' hyperthyroidism. The sequenced sample consisted of blood. The chain has TRBV28 and TRBJ2-1; unclear D gene. The chain's CDR3 is CASSFMWRSYNEQFF. The CDR3 nucleotides read TGTGCCAGCAGTTTTATGTGGCGCTCCTACAATGAGCAGTTCTTC.